This T cell receptor delta chain was obtained from a study of gamma-delta chains in newborns, infants, children. Study at large: Microbial exposure reportedly drives polyclonal innate γδ T cell expansion after birth.

TCRdb called clones anew from the reads with CATT. Of more than 4,000 delta-chain clones listed, approximately 3.9% are singletons. Germline CDR1 and CDR2: TSWWSYY and QGS. The V end lost 0 bases, the J end lost 0 bases, and 11 bases lay between the germline ends. The CDR3 length is 16 residues. This clone has a handful of counts. Sequencing used blood. This clonotype originated in a child who was a newborn, infant or young child, either healthy, febrile or measles-vaccinated (not recorded which). J is TRDJ1 and V is TRDV1; possible D gene TRDD3, 6 bases. Written as DNA, the CDR3 is TGTGCTCTTGGGGAACTGGGGGACCAGTACACCGATAAACTCATCTTT. As protein: CALGELGDQYTDKLIF.